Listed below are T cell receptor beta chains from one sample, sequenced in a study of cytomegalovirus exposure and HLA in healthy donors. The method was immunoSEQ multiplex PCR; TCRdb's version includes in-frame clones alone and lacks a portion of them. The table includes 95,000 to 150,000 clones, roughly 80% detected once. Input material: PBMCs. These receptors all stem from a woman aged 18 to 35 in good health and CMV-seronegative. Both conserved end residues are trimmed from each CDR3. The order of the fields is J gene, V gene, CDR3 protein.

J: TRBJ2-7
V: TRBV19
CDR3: ASSMGPGQSYEQY

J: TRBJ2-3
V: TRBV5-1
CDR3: ASSLSLAGTDTQY

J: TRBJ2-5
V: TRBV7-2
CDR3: ASRARLAGQETQY

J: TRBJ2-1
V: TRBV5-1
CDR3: ASGSQTGGAGNEQF

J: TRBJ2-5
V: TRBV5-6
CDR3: ASSLSSGGARETQY

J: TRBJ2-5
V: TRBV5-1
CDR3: ASSLGTGLGETQY

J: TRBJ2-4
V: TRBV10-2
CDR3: ASRSEGIQY

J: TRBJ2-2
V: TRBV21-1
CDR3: ASSLGGVQRAIDNTGELF

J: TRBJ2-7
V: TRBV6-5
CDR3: ASSLAGTGRYEQY

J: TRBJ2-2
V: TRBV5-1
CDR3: ASSSDGGLNTGELF